Presented here are 5 T cell receptor beta chains from one specimen sequenced in a study of blood T cell repertoires in COVID-19. Some clones are missing from TCRdb's copy, which holds only in-frame ones; the method was immunoSEQ multiplex PCR. The sample holds around 70,000 clones; 80% are singletons and the top ten take approximately 12%. Source material: peripheral blood. The receptors stem from a human donor in a cohort sampled during active COVID-19.

The rearrangement links TRBV30 to TRBJ1-1; perhaps TRBD1 as D (6 bases). There are 13 residues in the CDR3. Germline V gene data show CDR1 as GTSNPN and CDR2 as SVGIG (reference sequence). Trimming took off 3 bases at V and 11 bases at J, with 19 bases between the two ends. The CDR3 sequence is CAWRHGPRQGAFF. CDR3 DNA sequence: TGTGCCTGGAGACATGGGCCCCGGCAGGGGGCTTTCTTT. The full variable domain, rest sourced from reference TRBV30 and TRBJ1-1, is SQTIHQWPATLVQPVGSPLSLECTVEGTSNPNLYWYRQAAGRGLQLLFYSVGIGQISSEVPQNLSASRPQDRQFILSSKKLLLSDSGFYLCAWRHGPRQGAFFGQGTRLTVV.

The chain has TRBV5-4 and TRBJ2-2; D is perhaps TRBD1 (5 bases). The CDR3 is 15 amino acids. Deletions cut 0 bases from V and 0 bases from J, with 6 bases between. Per germline, CDR1 SGHNT and CDR2 YYREEE (reference sequence). The CDR3 nucleotides read TGTGCCAGCAGCTTGGGGGGCGCGAACACCGGGGAGCTGTTTTTT. Translation: CASSLGGANTGELFF.

On this clone itself: Compared with germline, one end of the junction differs, possibly owing to a read error. V usage is TRBV5-1 and J usage is TRBJ2-3, with TRBD2 matching over 11 bases. This CDR3 spans 16 amino acids. CDR1 and CDR2 (germline): SGHRS, YFSETQ. CDR3 nucleotide sequence: TGCGCCAGCAGCGAAGGACTAGCGGGTAGCAAAGATACGCAGTATTTT. Encoded protein: CASSEGLAGSKDTQYF.

The chain links TRBV6-5 to TRBJ1-3; the D is unclear. Deletions cut 0 bases from V and 4 bases from J, with 7 bases between. The CDR3 totals 14 residues. Germline-derived CDR1 and CDR2 are MNHEY and SVGAGI. The CDR3 coding sequence is TGTGCCAGCAGTTACTCGAGGGCAGGAAACACCATATATTTT. Its translation is CASSYSRAGNTIYF.

The chain is built from TRBV4-1 and TRBJ1-3; 10 bases are shared with TRBD1. The CDR3 loop spans 16 amino acids. J gave up 2 bases and V 2 bases, and 3 bases lay outside the gene matches. The germline V gene encodes CDR1 MGHRA and CDR2 YSYEKL. The CDR3 reads CASSQTGTGAGNTIYF. Written as DNA, the CDR3 is TGCGCCAGCAGCCAAACCGGGACAGGGGCTGGAAACACCATATATTTT.